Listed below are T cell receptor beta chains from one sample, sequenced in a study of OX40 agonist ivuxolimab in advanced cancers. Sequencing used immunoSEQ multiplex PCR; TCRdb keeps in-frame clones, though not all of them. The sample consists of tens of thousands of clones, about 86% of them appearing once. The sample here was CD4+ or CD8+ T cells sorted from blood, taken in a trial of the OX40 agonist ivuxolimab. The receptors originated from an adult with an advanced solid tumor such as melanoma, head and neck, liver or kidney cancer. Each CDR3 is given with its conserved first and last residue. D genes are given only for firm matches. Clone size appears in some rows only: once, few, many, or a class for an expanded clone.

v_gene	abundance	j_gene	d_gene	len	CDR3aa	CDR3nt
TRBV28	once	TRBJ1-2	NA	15	CACSLRDGSLYGYTF	TGTGCCTGCAGCCTCCGGGACGGTTCCCTCTATGGCTACACCTTC
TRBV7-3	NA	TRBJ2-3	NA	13	CASSLPGADTQYF	TGTGCCAGCAGCTTACCTGGCGCAGATACGCAGTATTTT
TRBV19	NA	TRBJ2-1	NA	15	CASRNSIPSYNEQFF	TGTGCCAGTAGAAATAGTATACCCTCCTACAATGAGCAGTTCTTC
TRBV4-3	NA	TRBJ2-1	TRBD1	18	CASSQDRTGESSYNEQFF	TGCGCCAGCAGCCAAGATCGGACAGGGGAGAGCTCCTACAATGAGCAGTTCTTC
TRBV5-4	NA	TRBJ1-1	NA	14	CASSTTGTRTEAFF	TGTGCCAGCAGCACTACAGGGACCCGAACTGAAGCTTTCTTT
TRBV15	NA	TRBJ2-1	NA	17	CATSRDKAGRSYNEQFF	TGTGCCACCAGCAGAGATAAGGCGGGACGCTCCTACAATGAGCAGTTCTTC
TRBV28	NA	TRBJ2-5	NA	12	CASTPPRGTQYF	TGTGCCAGCACCCCACCCCGTGGGACCCAGTACTTC
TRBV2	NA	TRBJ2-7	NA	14	CASRPRGPLYEQYF	TGTGCCAGCAGACCCCGGGGACCCCTTTACGAGCAGTACTTC
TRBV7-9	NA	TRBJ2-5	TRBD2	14	CASSWTSLGETQYF	TGTGCCAGCAGCTGGACTAGTTTGGGGGAGACCCAGTACTTC
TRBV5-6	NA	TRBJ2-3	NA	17	CASSLGQPYFHTDTQYF	TGTGCCAGCAGCTTGGGGCAGCCTTATTTCCACACAGATACGCAGTATTTT
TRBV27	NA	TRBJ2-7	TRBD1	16	CASSIPPGGAAHEQYF	TGTGCCAGCAGTATCCCCCCAGGGGGCGCAGCCCACGAGCAGTACTTC
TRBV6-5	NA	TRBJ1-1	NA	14	CASNLGGSRTEAFF	TGTGCCAGCAACTTGGGGGGGTCGCGCACTGAAGCTTTCTTT
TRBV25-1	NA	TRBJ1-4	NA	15	CASSESVATNEKLFF	TGTGCCAGCAGTGAATCGGTCGCAACTAATGAAAAACTGTTTTTT
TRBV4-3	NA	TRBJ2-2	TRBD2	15	CASSLAGLNTGELFF	TGCGCCAGCAGCCTCGCGGGACTAAACACCGGGGAGCTGTTTTTT
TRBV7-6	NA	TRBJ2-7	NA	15	CASSLGQTGAYEQYF	TGTGCCAGCAGCTTAGGCCAAACTGGAGCCTACGAGCAGTACTTC
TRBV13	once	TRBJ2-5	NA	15	CASSPPGQEKETQYF	TGTGCCAGCAGCCCACCGGGACAAGAGAAAGAGACCCAGTACTTC
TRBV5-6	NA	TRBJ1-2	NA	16	CASSLEATDIFYGYTF	TGTGCCAGCAGCTTGGAGGCGACAGACATATTCTATGGCTACACCTTC
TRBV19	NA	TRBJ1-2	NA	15	CASSIVDSPGYGYTF	TGTGCCAGTAGTATCGTGGACAGTCCTGGCTATGGCTACACCTTC
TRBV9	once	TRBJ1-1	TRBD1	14	CASSVAGTGDEAFF	TGTGCCAGCAGCGTAGCCGGGACAGGGGATGAAGCTTTCTTT
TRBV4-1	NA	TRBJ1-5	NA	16	CASSQASGLSNQPQHF	TGCGCCAGCAGCCAAGCGTCCGGACTTAGCAATCAGCCCCAGCATTTT
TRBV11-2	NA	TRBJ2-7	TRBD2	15	CASSPRLAGDYEQYF	TGTGCCAGCAGCCCTCGACTAGCGGGGGATTACGAGCAGTACTTC
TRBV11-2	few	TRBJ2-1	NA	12	CASSLGYNEQFF	TGTGCCAGCAGCTTAGGGTACAATGAGCAGTTCTTC
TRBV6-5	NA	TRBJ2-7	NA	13	CASSPGASSEQYF	TGTGCCAGCAGTCCCGGGGCCTCTAGCGAGCAGTACTTC
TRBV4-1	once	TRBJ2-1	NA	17	CASSQEGGLSSYNEQFF	TGCGCCAGCAGCCAAGAAGGAGGGCTGAGCTCCTACAATGAGCAGTTCTTC
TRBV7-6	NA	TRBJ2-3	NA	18	CASSSNAFTGPLTDTQYF	TGTGCCAGCAGCTCCAACGCCTTTACAGGGCCCCTCACAGATACGCAGTATTTT
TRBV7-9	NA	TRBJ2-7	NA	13	CASSLGGDYEQYF	TGTGCCAGCAGCTTAGGCGGGGACTACGAGCAGTACTTC
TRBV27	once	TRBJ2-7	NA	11	CASGTSYEQYF	TGTGCCAGCGGGACCTCCTACGAGCAGTACTTC
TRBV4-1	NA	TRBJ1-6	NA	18	CASSQRETASSYNSPLHF	TGCGCCAGCAGCCAAAGAGAGACAGCAAGCTCCTATAATTCACCCCTCCACTTT
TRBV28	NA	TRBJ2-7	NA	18	CASSLNSQDPGPSYEQYF	TGTGCCAGCAGTTTGAACTCCCAGGACCCCGGACCCTCCTACGAGCAGTACTTC
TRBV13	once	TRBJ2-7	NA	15	CASSTWSRVSYEQYF	TGTGCCAGCAGCACGTGGTCCAGGGTCTCCTACGAGCAGTACTTC
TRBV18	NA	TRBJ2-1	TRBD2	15	CASSPLADDYNEQFF	TGTGCCAGCTCACCCCTAGCGGACGACTACAATGAGCAGTTCTTC
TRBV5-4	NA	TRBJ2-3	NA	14	CASSFNTFPDTQYF	TGTGCCAGCAGCTTTAACACTTTTCCAGATACGCAGTATTTT
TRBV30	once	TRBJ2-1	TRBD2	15	CAWSGTSGSDNEQFF	TGTGCCTGGAGTGGGACTAGCGGGAGTGACAATGAGCAGTTCTTC
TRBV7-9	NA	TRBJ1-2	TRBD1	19	CASSLITYRGRDANYGYTF	TGTGCCAGCAGCCTAATTACCTACAGGGGTAGAGATGCTAACTATGGCTACACCTTC
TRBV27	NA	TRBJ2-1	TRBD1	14	CASSIGTGVGEQFF	TGTGCCAGCAGCATAGGGACAGGTGTTGGGGAGCAGTTCTTC
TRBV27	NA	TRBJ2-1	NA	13	CASSRPNYNEQFF	TGTGCCAGCAGTCGCCCCAACTACAATGAGCAGTTCTTC
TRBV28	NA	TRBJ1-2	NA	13	CASSLGSNTGYTF	TGTGCCAGCAGTTTGGGCAGCAACACGGGCTACACCTTC
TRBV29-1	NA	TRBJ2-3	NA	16	CSVEGKMGLFADTQYF	TGCAGCGTTGAAGGGAAAATGGGCTTGTTCGCAGATACGCAGTATTTT
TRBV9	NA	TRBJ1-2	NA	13	CASSPMANYGYTF	TGTGCCAGCAGCCCAATGGCTAACTATGGCTACACCTTC
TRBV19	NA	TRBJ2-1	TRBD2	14	CASSTSGRATGQFF	TGTGCCAGTAGTACTAGCGGGAGGGCGACGGGGCAGTTCTTC
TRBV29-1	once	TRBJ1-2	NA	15	CSVESPGRVFDGYTF	TGCAGCGTTGAGTCTCCGGGCAGGGTGTTCGATGGCTACACCTTC
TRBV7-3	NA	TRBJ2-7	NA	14	CASSPGDSFYEQYF	TGTGCCAGCAGCCCAGGCGACAGTTTCTACGAGCAGTACTTC
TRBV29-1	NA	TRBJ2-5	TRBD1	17	CSVEDTGKTGGFGTQYF	TGCAGCGTTGAAGATACAGGAAAGACAGGGGGATTTGGGACCCAGTACTTC
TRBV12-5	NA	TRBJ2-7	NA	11	CASGLAGEQYF	TGTGCTAGTGGTTTGGCGGGCGAGCAGTACTTC
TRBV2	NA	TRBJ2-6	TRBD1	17	CASRGAGTASGANVLTF	TGTGCCAGCAGAGGGGCCGGGACAGCATCTGGGGCCAACGTCCTGACTTTC
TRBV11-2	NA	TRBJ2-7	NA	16	CASSLLEYGSQYEQYF	TGCGCCAGCAGCCTTCTTGAATACGGTTCCCAATACGAGCAGTACTTC
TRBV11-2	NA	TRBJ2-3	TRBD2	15	CASRKGEAGADTQYF	TGTGCCAGCAGGAAAGGAGAGGCGGGAGCAGATACGCAGTATTTT
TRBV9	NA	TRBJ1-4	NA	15	CASSVGGGKNEKLFF	TGTGCCAGCAGCGTAGGAGGGGGTAAAAATGAAAAACTGTTTTTT
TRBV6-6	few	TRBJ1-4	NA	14	CASSSSTVNEKLFF	TGTGCCAGCAGTTCGTCTACCGTAAATGAAAAACTGTTTTTT
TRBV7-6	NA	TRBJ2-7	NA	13	CASSIGETYEQYF	TGTGCCAGCAGCATAGGGGAGACCTACGAGCAGTACTTC
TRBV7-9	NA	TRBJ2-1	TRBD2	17	CASSLVRTSGSYNEQFF	TGTGCCAGCAGCTTAGTTAGGACTAGCGGCTCCTACAATGAGCAGTTCTTC
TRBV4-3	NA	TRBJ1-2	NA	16	CASSQVREVRIYGYTF	TGCGCCAGCAGCCAAGTTAGGGAGGTTCGAATCTATGGCTACACCTTC
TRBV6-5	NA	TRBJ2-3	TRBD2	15	CASSYFGRTTDTQYF	TGTGCCAGCAGTTACTTCGGGAGGACCACAGATACGCAGTATTTT